This note documents a single T cell receptor beta chain sequence. The data stem from a study of blood T cell repertoires in COVID-19. About the research overall: T cells, B-cell-depleted T cells, or PBMCs supplied cDNA or gDNA.

Generated by immunoSEQ multiplex PCR, the TCRdb table keeps only in-frame clones and is missing some. The sample yields approximately 30,000 clones, approximately 88% seen once. With 1 base removed from V and 1 base from J, the gap between germline ends came to 19 bases. Germline CDR1 is MNHEY and CDR2 is SMNVEV (reference sequence). The CDR3 is 18 residues long. Input material: peripheral blood. The rearrangement links TRBV27 to TRBJ1-1; TRBD1 might be the D (6 bases). This clonotype was sampled from a human donor in a cohort sampled during active COVID-19. CDR3 sequence: CASSLFAPRGTPNTEAFF. The CDR3 DNA is TGTGCCAGCAGTTTATTCGCCCCCCGAGGGACACCGAACACTGAAGCTTTCTTT.